One sample yielded the 25 T cell receptor beta chains listed below, sequenced in a study of CD8 T cells in Susac syndrome. Reverse transcription of 0.5 to 1 ug RNA was performed with random hexamers. TCRdb re-called the immunoSEQ multiplex PCR reads through MiXCR, storing one row per CDR3 protein. The sample has over 150,000 distinct CDR3 sequences; approximately 93% are singletons. Sequencing used CD4+ T cells from PBMCs. These receptor sequences come from a human donor with multiple sclerosis.

The CDR3 DNA is TGTGCCAGCTCACCCGGACTAGCGGGAGCCTCAGATACGCAGTATTTT. Translation gives CASSPGLAGASDTQYF. The chain employs TRBV18 and TRBJ2-3; 13 nucleotides match TRBD2. Per the germline V gene, CDR1 is KGHSH and CDR2 is LQKENI. This CDR3 comprises 16 residues. With V trimmed by 3 bases and J by 4 bases, 4 bases remained unmatched.

The chain employs TRBV10-3 and TRBJ1-5; D is possibly TRBD1 (5 bases). This CDR3 has 15 residues. The ends were cut back, 6 bases at V and 1 base at J, with 13 bases in the middle. Germline CDR1 and CDR2: ENHRY and SYGVKD. The CDR3 DNA reads TGTGCCATCAGCCCAGGGAGTGTGAGCAATCAGCCCCAGCATTTT. Its translation: CAISPGSVSNQPQHF.

The gene calls are TRBV5-1 and TRBJ2-1; TRBD2 agrees at 11 bases. CDR3 length: 17 residues. Germline assignment: CDR1 SGHRS and CDR2 YFSETQ. The trim removed 4 bases at V and 8 bases at J, leaving 14 bases unmatched. The CDR3 bases are TGCGCCAGCAGCCCCGGTGTAGCGGGAGGGCCTGGGGATGAGCAGTTCTTC. Residues: CASSPGVAGGPGDEQFF.

This clonotype was detected only once. The chain recombines TRBV5-6 with TRBJ1-5; 7 bases map to TRBD1. J was trimmed by 6 bases and V by 4 bases; bases with no gene match: 4. The CDR3 length is 13 residues. Germline V gene sequence: CDR1 SGHDT, CDR2 YYEEEE. CDR3 loop: CASSRDSSQPQHF. The CDR3 nucleotides read TGTGCCAGCAGCCGGGACAGTAGTCAGCCCCAGCATTTT.

The rearrangement links TRBV5-4 to TRBJ2-1; 8 nucleotides align to TRBD2. This CDR3 is 14 amino acids long. V shed 3 bases, J shed 11 bases, and the junction held 10 bases outside the gene matches. Looked up from germline, CDR1 is SGHNT and CDR2 is YYREEE (reference sequence). CDR3 amino acids: CASSSPTSEIQQFF. CDR3 DNA sequence: TGTGCCAGCAGCTCACCGACTAGCGAGATCCAGCAGTTCTTC.

The chain carries TRBV6-5 and TRBJ2-4, with D tentatively TRBD2 (5 bases). CDR3 length equals 16 residues. Trimming took off 0 bases at V and 1 base at J, with 10 bases between the two ends. Germline CDR1 MNHEY, CDR2 SVGAGI. The CDR3 bases are TGTGCCAGCAGTTACTCTGAGGGTCTGGCCAAAAACATTCAGTACTTC. Encoded protein: CASSYSEGLAKNIQYF.

V is TRBV20-1 and J is TRBJ2-3; D is perhaps TRBD1 (6 bases). Per germline, CDR1 DFQATT and CDR2 SNEGSKA (reference sequence). The V end was cut by 5 bases, the J end by 0 bases, with 12 bases between. This CDR3 contains 14 residues. The CDR3 DNA reads as TGCAGTGCTCCCAGGGGCGGCAGCACAGATACGCAGTATTTT. It yields the protein CSAPRGGSTDTQYF.

This clonotype appeared a single time. The J gene is TRBJ1-4, the V gene TRBV12-3 or TRBV12-4; 8 positions match TRBD1. Trimming cost V 5 bases and J 5 bases; bases outside gene matches: 10. The CDR3 is 16 residues long. DNA of the CDR3: TGTGCCAGCAGTCCCACGGACAGGGATTGGAATGAAAAACTGTTTTTT. This sequence encodes CASSPTDRDWNEKLFF.

The CDR3 nucleotides read TGCAGTGCTCGCCGACAGGGGGGAACTGAAGCTTTCTTT. Its protein product is CSARRQGGTEAFF. The chain uses TRBV20-1 and TRBJ1-1; 9 positions match TRBD1. From germline, CDR1 is DFQATT and CDR2 SNEGSKA (reference sequence). The CDR3 has 13 residues. Losses at the gene ends were 5 bases for V and 5 bases for J; bases not matched to a gene: 6.

The chain joins TRBV28 to TRBJ1-4; TRBD1 aligns across 9 bases. Looked up from germline, CDR1 is MDHEN and CDR2 is SYDVKM. V gave up 4 bases and J gave up 6 bases; unmatched junction bases: 6. The CDR3 runs 15 residues. The DNA of the CDR3 is TGTGCCAGCAGTTCACCCGGGACAGGGTATGAAAAACTGTTTTTT. It yields the protein CASSSPGTGYEKLFF.

The chain employs TRBV2 and TRBJ1-1; a weak D match, TRBD1 (6 bases). Trimming removed 6 bases from V and 4 bases from J, with 15 bases in between. This CDR3 region has 14 residues. Germline V gene lookup returns CDR1 SNHLY and CDR2 FYNNEI. The CDR3 protein is CASSLQGGGTEAFF. The CDR3 region has the DNA TGTGCCAGCAGCCTACAGGGAGGTGGCACTGAAGCTTTCTTT.

The chain combines TRBV20-1 with TRBJ2-5; possibly TRBD2 for D (6 bases). V shed 6 bases and J shed 2 bases, with 13 bases lying between them. CDR3 length equals 13 residues. CDR1 DFQATT and CDR2 SNEGSKA come from the germline V gene (reference sequence). The CDR3 loop is CSAGPGLQETQYF. Here the CDR3 DNA reads TGCAGTGCGGGTCCGGGACTTCAAGAGACCCAGTACTTC.

This clonotype was seen just once. This chain connects TRBV19 to TRBJ1-2, with TRBD1 matching over 7 bases. The germline V gene encodes CDR1 LNHDA and CDR2 SQIVND (reference sequence). Germline trimming cut 7 bases from V and 1 base from J; bases unmatched to any gene: 3. The CDR3 is 13 amino acids. CDR3 bases: TGTGCCAGTACCCAGGGGGGTAACTATGGCTACACCTTC. Translated: CASTQGGNYGYTF.

J is TRBJ1-6 and V is TRBV7-6; 9 bases are a match to TRBD1. Germline V gene lookup returns CDR1 SGHVS and CDR2 FNYEAQ. This CDR3 spans 16 amino acids. J lost 7 bases, V lost 3 bases, and 7 bases had no gene match. The CDR3: CASSLGTGRGNSPLHF. CDR3 coding DNA: TGTGCCAGCAGCTTGGGGACAGGGAGAGGCAATTCACCCCTCCACTTT.

This chain joins TRBV19 and TRBJ2-7; either TRBD1 or TRBD2 may fit D (5 bases each). The CDR3 sequence is 15 residues long. Germline V gene sequence: CDR1 LNHDA, CDR2 SQIVND (reference sequence). V was cut by 5 bases and J by 1 base, with 15 bases left in between. CDR3 sequence: CASSFKPGPSYEQYF. As DNA, the CDR3 is TGTGCCAGTAGTTTCAAACCGGGACCGTCCTACGAGCAGTACTTC.

J is TRBJ1-2 and V is TRBV30, with D perhaps TRBD1 (5 bases). Deletions cut 7 bases from V and 8 bases from J, with 26 bases between. Per the germline V gene, CDR1 is GTSNPN and CDR2 is SVGIG (reference sequence). The CDR3 extends over 15 amino acids. In nucleotides, the CDR3 is TGTGCCTCCCTCGGCGAGAGACAGCGCTTCGGGGGCTACACCTTC. Translating it yields CASLGERQRFGGYTF.

The V and J genes are TRBV18 and TRBJ2-7; D is ambiguous. There are 14 residues in the CDR3. Germline V gene lookup returns CDR1 KGHSH and CDR2 LQKENI. With 1 base removed from V and 2 bases from J, the gap between germline ends came to 9 bases. CDR3 sequence reads: CASSPQGNPYEQYF. CDR3 DNA sequence: TGTGCCAGCTCACCACAGGGAAACCCCTACGAGCAGTACTTC.

The gene calls are TRBV20-1 and TRBJ2-7; TRBD2 matches 12 bases. With V trimmed by 1 base and J by 2 bases, 9 bases remained unmatched. Looked up from germline, CDR1 is DFQATT and CDR2 is SNEGSKA (reference sequence). The length of the CDR3 is 17 residues. The CDR3 region is CSARGYGLAGGPYEQYF. The CDR3 nucleotides are TGCAGTGCTAGAGGGTACGGTCTAGCGGGAGGGCCCTACGAGCAGTACTTC.

The J gene is TRBJ2-1, the V gene TRBV2; perhaps TRBD2 as D (5 bases). CDR1 and CDR2 (germline): SNHLY, FYNNEI. The CDR3 runs 12 residues. The germline V and J ends were trimmed by 4 bases and 12 bases, with 13 bases remaining between them. The CDR3 nucleotides read TGTGCCAGCAGTGCTGACCCACTAGGGCAGTTCTTC. It codes for CASSADPLGQFF. The complete variable domain, with remaining parts taken from reference TRBV2 and TRBJ2-1, reads EPEVTQTPSHQVTQMGQEVILRCVPISNHLYFYWYRQILGQKVEFLVSFYNNEISEKSEIFDDQFSVERPDGSNFTLKIRSTKLEDSAMYFCASSADPLGQFFGPGTRLTVL.

The rearrangement uses TRBV3-1 and TRBJ2-1; D is ambiguous. The germline CDR1 and CDR2 sequences are LGHDT and YNNKEL (reference sequence). The CDR3 spans 13 residues. The V gene lost 0 bases and the J gene lost 9 bases, with 9 bases spanning the gap. The CDR3 DNA is TGTGCCAGCAGCCAAGAACCCCCTCGTGAGCAGTTCTTC. Translated, it gives CASSQEPPREQFF.

The J gene is TRBJ2-7, the V gene TRBV28, with 8 bases aligning to TRBD1. CDR1 is MDHEN and CDR2 is SYDVKM in the germline V gene. V dropped 6 bases and J dropped 1; count of bases not matched to a gene: 11. The CDR3 extends over 16 amino acids. Here the CDR3 DNA reads TGTGCCAGCAGGCCTGGCGCCGGGACAGGATCCTACGAGCAGTACTTC. Its translation is CASRPGAGTGSYEQYF.

The chain couples TRBV7-8 to TRBJ1-1; D is unclear. Germline V gene sequence: CDR1 SGHVS, CDR2 FQNEAQ. The CDR3 covers 16 residues. Trimming removed 1 base from V and 1 base from J, with 13 bases in between. CDR3 DNA sequence: TGTGCCAGCAGCTTAGATTGGATGTGGGGGAACACTGAAGCTTTCTTT. This translates into CASSLDWMWGNTEAFF. The full variable domain, its missing parts supplied by reference TRBV7-8 and TRBJ1-1, is GAGVSQSPRYKVAKRGQDVALRCDPISGHVSLFWYQQALGQGPEFLTYFQNEAQLDKSGLPSDRFFAERPEGSVSTLKIQRTQQEDSAVYLCASSLDWMWGNTEAFFGQGTRLTVV.

The chain employs TRBV5-1 and TRBJ2-7; D ambiguous. The CDR3 runs 15 residues. The V and J ends lost 0 bases and 1 base respectively, with 11 bases between them. Looked up from germline, CDR1 is SGHRS and CDR2 is YFSETQ. CDR3 sequence reads: CASSLVAGISYEQYF. The CDR3 DNA follows: TGCGCCAGCAGCTTGGTGGCAGGTATATCCTACGAGCAGTACTTC. The full variable domain, with the rest looked up from reference TRBV5-1 and TRBJ2-7, is KAGVTQTPRYLIKTRGQQVTLSCSPISGHRSVSWYQQTPGQGLQFLFEYFSETQRNKGNFPGRFSGRQFSNSRSEMNVSTLELGDSALYLCASSLVAGISYEQYFGPGTRLTVT.

The V call is TRBV28, the J call TRBJ1-2; a weak D match, TRBD1 (6 bases). This CDR3 is 13 amino acids long. V was trimmed by 2 bases and J by 3 bases, leaving 7 bases between them. Looked up from germline, CDR1 is MDHEN and CDR2 is SYDVKM. This CDR3 is CASSLEGDYGYTF. The DNA of the CDR3 is TGTGCCAGCAGTTTAGAGGGGGACTATGGCTACACCTTC.

This chain connects TRBV5-4 to TRBJ1-1; no definite D call. Trimming cost V 4 bases and J 1 base, with 11 bases left between them. The germline V gene encodes CDR1 SGHNT and CDR2 YYREEE (reference sequence). The CDR3 extends over 14 amino acids. CDR3 in amino acids: CASSPTVGNTEAFF. In nucleotides, the CDR3 is TGTGCCAGCAGCCCCACCGTCGGGAACACTGAAGCTTTCTTT.